This TCR beta chain was sequenced during a study of shared clonotypes between healthy human individuals. Using immunoSEQ multiplex PCR, the repertoire was profiled, and TCRdb retains in-frame clones only, with some absent. Found here are roughly 500,000 clones, almost 97% of them singletons; the top ten hold under 0.06%. The CDR3 sequence is 15 residues long. Trimming removed 5 bases from V and 0 bases from J, with 14 bases in between. Germline V gene data show CDR1 as MNHEY and CDR2 as SVGAGI. The chain uses TRBV6-5 and TRBJ2-7; possibly TRBD2 for D (5 bases). The sample was naive CD4+ T cells sorted from blood. Regarding subset: CD45RA+ positively selected. This TCR was sampled from a woman aged 30 to 39 in good health. CDR3 coding DNA: TGTGCCAGCAGTGCCGAGCGGTCGAGCTCCTACGAGCAGTACTTC. This codes for CASSAERSSSYEQYF.